This TCR beta chain is drawn from a study of blood T cell repertoires in COVID-19. Study summary: The study drew acute and convalescent COVID-19 samples from the United States, Italy and Spain. T cells, B-cell-depleted T cells, or PBMCs provided the cDNA or gDNA that served as material.

The age range of participants was about 18 to 95 years, with residence in some 25 US areas. The germline V gene encodes CDR1 SQVTM and CDR2 ANQGSEA. CDR3 length equals 14 residues. The ends lost 6 bases at V and 0 bases at J; junction bases unmatched: 8. The authors' processing: How many nucleated cells were present was estimated from reference gene primer amplification. Assay used: immunoSEQ multiplex PCR; TCRdb lists only in-frame clones, some missing. V and J calls and clone size are given by that table; D and trimming were obtained from the DNA. The sample holds under 250,000 clones; 75% to 85% are singletons and the top ten take approximately 9.6%.

The V and J genes are TRBV29-1 and TRBJ2-7; 7 bases are a match to TRBD1. The TCR sequence derives from a woman between 50 and 59 years old with acute COVID-19. The sample consisted of PBMCs or T cells enriched from blood (not recorded which). The CDR3 region is CSVTGTENSYEQYF. The CDR3 DNA follows: TGCAGCGTGACCGGGACAGAGAACTCCTACGAGCAGTACTTC.